These 23 T cell receptor beta chains were sequenced from one sample in a study of control samples from healthy donors and cancer patients (dated by TCRdb to 2020 to 2021). The method was the immunoSEQ multiplex PCR assay. As stored in TCRdb, this immuneACCESS dataset retains in-frame rearrangements with V and J assigned. A fraction of the clones does not appear; measured against another copy, unresolved V genes explain less than half of the discrepancy, and the remainder lacks a known reason. For this sample there are roughly 120,000 clones; 88% appear just once. The ten biggest clones cover 2% to 3% of the sample. Sequencing used blood. These receptors were obtained from a woman in her 70s in good health.

CDR3 loop: CASSPHTDTQYF. The DNA of the CDR3 is TGTGCCAGCAGCCCGCACACAGATACGCAGTATTTT. The J gene is TRBJ2-3, the V gene TRBV7-2; D unresolved. CDR1 and CDR2 from the germline V gene are SGHTA and FQGNSA. This CDR3 has 12 residues. Between the trimmed V and J ends, which lost 5 bases and 2 bases, there was a span of 5 bases. The full variable domain, in which reference TRBV7-2 and TRBJ2-3 provide the parts outside the CDR3, is GAGVSQSPSNKVTEKGKDVELRCDPISGHTALYWYRQSLGQGLEFLIYFQGNSAPDKSGLPSDRFSAERTGGSVSTLTIQRTQQEDSAVYLCASSPHTDTQYFGPGTRLTVL.

The rearrangement uses TRBV13 and TRBJ2-7; 11 bases are a match to TRBD1. Germline values: CDR1 PRHDT, CDR2 FYEKMQ (reference sequence). The CDR3 extends over 14 amino acids. Trimming at V came to 2 bases and at J to 6 bases, leaving 3 bases not matched to a gene. DNA of the CDR3: TGTGCCAGCAGCTTAAGAGGGACAGGGGGCGAGCAGTACTTC. Translated: CASSLRGTGGEQYF.

This clone was counted a few times. The chain employs TRBV23-1 and TRBJ1-2; D is uncertain. TRBV23-1 is assigned to the ORF class and has an uncertain function. CDR3 length equals 13 residues. Trimming removed 4 bases from V and 2 bases from J, with 8 bases in between. In DNA form, the CDR3 reads TGCGCCAGCAGTCGAAGCCGAAACTATGGCTACACCTTC. The encoded protein is CASSRSRNYGYTF.

The chain carries TRBV6-5 and TRBJ1-4; no clear D. Per the germline V gene, CDR1 is MNHEY and CDR2 is SVGAGI. This CDR3 is built from 13 residues. V lost 2 bases and J 4 bases, leaving 5 bases between the germline ends. The DNA of the CDR3 is TGTGCCAGCAGTTACGTGGTTAATGAAAAACTGTTTTTT. The encoded protein is CASSYVVNEKLFF.

The chain employs TRBV6-6 and TRBJ1-1; D call uncertain. With 2 bases removed from V and 7 bases from J, the gap between germline ends came to 5 bases. Germline CDR1 MNHNY, CDR2 SVGAGI (reference sequence). The CDR3 is 11 residues long. The CDR3 coding sequence is TGTGCCAGCAGTTACAGGGTTGAAGCTTTCTTT. Protein sequence: CASSYRVEAFF.

This rearrangement joins TRBV12-3 or TRBV12-4 to TRBJ1-2; D uncertain. The CDR3 has 12 residues. The V end lost 8 bases, the J end lost 8 bases, and 15 bases lay between the germline ends. The CDR3 is CASQDPSGGYTF. In DNA, the CDR3 is TGTGCCAGCCAAGACCCTTCGGGAGGCTACACCTTC.

Only a few counts were recorded for this clone. V is TRBV14 and J is TRBJ2-7; no clear D gene. V was cut by 1 base and J by 3 bases, with 16 bases left in between. Per the germline V gene, CDR1 is SGHDN and CDR2 is FVKESK. CDR3 length equals 16 residues. The CDR3 spells CASSQGVVGSGYEQYF. The CDR3 DNA follows: TGTGCCAGCAGCCAAGGGGTAGTGGGGTCAGGCTACGAGCAGTACTTC.

The V call is TRBV7-6, the J call TRBJ2-1, with D hard to call. V lost 5 bases to trimming and J lost 1 base, with 12 bases between them. The CDR3 contains 15 residues. Germline V gene lookup returns CDR1 SGHVS and CDR2 FNYEAQ. The CDR3 coding sequence is TGTGCCAGCAGCCCGCCGGTGGAGTCCTACAATGAGCAGTTCTTC. Encoded protein: CASSPPVESYNEQFF.

The rearrangement uses TRBV18 and TRBJ2-5, with D tentatively TRBD2 (5 bases). Germline V gene data show CDR1 as KGHSH and CDR2 as LQKENI. Trimming pared 3 bases from V and 1 base from J, leaving 12 bases between. This CDR3 has 15 residues. CDR3 DNA: TGTGCCAGCTCACCTTCGCAGCGGCTCCAAGAGACCCAGTACTTC. Its protein product is CASSPSQRLQETQYF.

This chain joins TRBV7-2 and TRBJ1-2; tentative D call: TRBD1 (5 bases). The CDR3 loop spans 14 amino acids. The ends were cut back, 4 bases at V and 4 bases at J, with 13 bases in the middle. Germline CDR1 and CDR2: SGHTA and FQGNSA. The CDR3, as DNA: TGTGCCAGCAGCTATCACAGTAGGGGCTATGGCTACACCTTC. Encoded protein: CASSYHSRGYGYTF.

The chain uses TRBV9 and TRBJ1-2; D might be TRBD1 (6 bases). The ends were cut back, 4 bases at V and 8 bases at J, with 21 bases in the middle. Germline CDR1 SGDLS, CDR2 YYNGEE. This CDR3 region has 15 residues. The CDR3 loop is CASSPVEQGPRGYTF. The CDR3, as DNA: TGTGCCAGCAGCCCCGTGGAACAGGGCCCCCGGGGCTACACCTTC.

The gene calls are TRBV9 and TRBJ2-5, with D perhaps TRBD1 or TRBD2 (5 bases each). Trimming cost V 4 bases and J 9 bases, with 19 bases left between them. This CDR3 contains 14 residues. Germline values: CDR1 SGDLS, CDR2 YYNGEE. CDR3 loop: CASSPSGPLQAQYF. In DNA form, the CDR3 reads TGTGCCAGCAGCCCATCGGGACCACTCCAGGCCCAGTACTTC.

The chain combines TRBV7-9 with TRBJ2-1; 10 bases agree with TRBD1. The CDR3 extends over 18 amino acids. CDR1 SEHNR and CDR2 FQNEAQ come from the germline V gene (reference sequence). V lost 5 bases and J lost 4; bases outside the gene matches: 14. The CDR3 nucleotides read TGTGCCAGCAGCCCAAGAGGGGGCGGGGGACAGGGGTACAATGAGCAGTTCTTC. Amino acids: CASSPRGGGGQGYNEQFF.

This chain uses TRBV4-1 with TRBJ1-2; D is uncertain. The germline gives CDR1 MGHRA, CDR2 YSYEKL. Between the trimmed V and J ends, which lost 0 bases and 7 bases, there was a span of 6 bases. The CDR3 has 12 residues. This CDR3 reads CASSQERSGYTF. CDR3 coding DNA: TGCGCCAGCAGCCAAGAGAGGAGTGGCTACACCTTC.

The rearrangement joins TRBV10-3 to TRBJ1-6, with D possibly being TRBD1 (5 bases). Germline V gene sequence: CDR1 ENHRY, CDR2 SYGVKD. The V and J ends lost 6 bases and 9 bases respectively, with 15 bases between them. CDR3 length: 14 residues. The CDR3 nucleotides are TGTGCCATCAGGGCAGGGATCATTAGTTCACCCCTCCACTTT. Translated: CAIRAGIISSPLHF.

This chain joins TRBV4-3 and TRBJ1-2, with TRBD1 matching over 7 bases. J gave up 2 bases and V 0 bases, and 6 bases lay outside the gene matches. Germline values: CDR1 LGHNA, CDR2 YSLEER. The CDR3 has 16 amino acids. CDR3 amino acids: CASSQDPRDSNYGYTF. The CDR3 DNA reads as TGCGCCAGCAGCCAAGATCCCCGGGACAGCAACTATGGCTACACCTTC.

The genes are TRBV5-6 and TRBJ1-6; D unresolved. V lost 9 bases, J lost 4 bases, and 14 bases lay in between. The length of the CDR3 is 14 residues. Germline V gives CDR1 SGHDT, CDR2 YYEEEE. This chain's CDR3 is CATKSDFYNSPLHF. The CDR3 region has the DNA TGTGCCACCAAAAGCGACTTTTATAATTCACCCCTCCACTTT.

The chain uses TRBV6-1 and TRBJ1-2; a weak D match, TRBD1 (5 bases). In germline, CDR1 is MNHNS, CDR2 SASEGT. V was shortened by 3 bases and J by 4 bases, with 9 bases between the two germline ends. This CDR3 has 13 amino acids. The DNA of the CDR3 is TGTGCCAGCAGTGATGGGACCGGCTATGGCTACACCTTC. Its translation: CASSDGTGYGYTF.

The rearrangement uses TRBV12-3 or TRBV12-4 and TRBJ1-2; 8 positions agree with TRBD1. This CDR3 region has 13 residues. V was pared by 6 bases and J by 9 bases, with 9 bases of the junction left unmatched. The DNA of the CDR3 is TGTGCCAGCAGCCAAGGACAGGGATATCGCTACACCTTC. This translates into CASSQGQGYRYTF.

This chain connects TRBV11-3 to TRBJ2-1, with D maybe TRBD2 (5 bases). The CDR3 length is 15 residues. Germline lookup yields CDR1 SGHNT and CDR2 YENEEA. Trimming took off 6 bases at V and 0 bases at J, with 12 bases between the two ends. CDR3 protein: CASRPRTGSYNEQFF. CDR3 nucleotide sequence: TGTGCCAGCAGACCCCGGACTGGCTCCTACAATGAGCAGTTCTTC.

The J gene is TRBJ1-2, the V gene TRBV5-4, with a tentative D call TRBD1 (5 bases). Germline V gives CDR1 SGHNT, CDR2 YYREEE (reference sequence). The CDR3 covers 16 residues. V was clipped by 0 bases and J by 3 bases, with 15 bases between them. The CDR3 here is CASSLALGDLYYGYTF. The CDR3 region has the DNA TGTGCCAGCAGCTTGGCCCTGGGGGATCTTTACTATGGCTACACCTTC.

The rearrangement links TRBV4-2 to TRBJ2-3; tentative D call: TRBD2 (6 bases). Trimming removed 0 bases at V and 0 bases at J, with 13 bases between. The CDR3 runs 17 residues. The germline V gene encodes CDR1 LGHNA and CDR2 YNFKEQ. The CDR3 region is CASSQEGLAISTDTQYF. CDR3 bases: TGTGCCAGCAGCCAAGAGGGCCTAGCGATAAGCACAGATACGCAGTATTTT.

This clone was found a few times. The chain links TRBV4-1 to TRBJ1-3; D is unclear. Germline V CDR1 and CDR2: MGHRA, YSYEKL. This CDR3 is 18 amino acids long. V dropped 3 bases and J dropped 0 bases, with 18 bases sitting between them. The CDR3: CASSHDHIRFDSGNTIYF. CDR3 DNA: TGCGCCAGCAGCCACGACCATATAAGGTTCGACTCTGGAAACACCATATATTTT.